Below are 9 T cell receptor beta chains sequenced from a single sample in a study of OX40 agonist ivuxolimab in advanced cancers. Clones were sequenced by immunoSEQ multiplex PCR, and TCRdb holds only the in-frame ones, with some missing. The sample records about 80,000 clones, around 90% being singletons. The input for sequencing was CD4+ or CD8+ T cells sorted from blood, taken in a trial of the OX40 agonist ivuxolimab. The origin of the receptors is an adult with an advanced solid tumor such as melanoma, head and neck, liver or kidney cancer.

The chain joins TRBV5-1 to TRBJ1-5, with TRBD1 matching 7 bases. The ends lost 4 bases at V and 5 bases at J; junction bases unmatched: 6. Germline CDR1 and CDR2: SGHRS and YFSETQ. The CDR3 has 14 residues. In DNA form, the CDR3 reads TGCGCCAGCAGCACCGGGACAGCCGATCAGCCCCAGCATTTT. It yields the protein CASSTGTADQPQHF.

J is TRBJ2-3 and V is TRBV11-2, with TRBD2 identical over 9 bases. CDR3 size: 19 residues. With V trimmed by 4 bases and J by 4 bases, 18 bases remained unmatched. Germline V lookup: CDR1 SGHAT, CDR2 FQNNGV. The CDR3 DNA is TGTGCCAGCAGCTCCTCCTACGGGACTAGCCTTATCAGCGCAGATACGCAGTATTTT. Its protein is CASSSSYGTSLISADTQYF.

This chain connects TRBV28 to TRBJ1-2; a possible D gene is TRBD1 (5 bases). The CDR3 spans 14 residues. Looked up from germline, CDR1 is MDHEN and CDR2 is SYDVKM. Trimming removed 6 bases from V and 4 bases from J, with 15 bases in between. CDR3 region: CASSPPGGPYGYTF. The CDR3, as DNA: TGTGCCAGCAGCCCCCCCGGGGGTCCCTATGGCTACACCTTC.

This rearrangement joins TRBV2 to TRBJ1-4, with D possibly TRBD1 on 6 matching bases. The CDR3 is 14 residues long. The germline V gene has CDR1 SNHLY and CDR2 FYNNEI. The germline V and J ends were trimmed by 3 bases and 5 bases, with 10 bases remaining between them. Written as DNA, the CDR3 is TGTGCCAGCAGTGACTCGGGGGCAAATGAAAAACTGTTTTTT. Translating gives CASSDSGANEKLFF.

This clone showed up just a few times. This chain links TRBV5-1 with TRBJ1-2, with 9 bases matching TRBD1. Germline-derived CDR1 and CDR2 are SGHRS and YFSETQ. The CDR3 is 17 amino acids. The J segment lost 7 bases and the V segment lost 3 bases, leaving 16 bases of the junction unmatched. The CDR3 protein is CASSWGTGSLGGSGYTF. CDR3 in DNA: TGCGCCAGCAGCTGGGGGACAGGGTCCCTCGGTGGTTCTGGCTACACCTTC.

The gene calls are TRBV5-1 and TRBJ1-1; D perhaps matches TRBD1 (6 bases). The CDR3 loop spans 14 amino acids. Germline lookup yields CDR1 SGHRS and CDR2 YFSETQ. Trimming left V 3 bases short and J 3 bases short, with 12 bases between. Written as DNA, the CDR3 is TGCGCCAGCAGCTGGGGGGACACACACACTGAAGCTTTCTTT. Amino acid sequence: CASSWGDTHTEAFF.

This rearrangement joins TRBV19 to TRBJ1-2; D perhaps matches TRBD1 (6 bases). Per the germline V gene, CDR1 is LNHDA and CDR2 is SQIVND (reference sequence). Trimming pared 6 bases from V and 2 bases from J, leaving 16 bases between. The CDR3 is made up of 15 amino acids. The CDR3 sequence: CASSSHGQQNYGYTF. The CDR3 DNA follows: TGTGCCAGTAGCTCGCATGGACAGCAGAACTATGGCTACACCTTC.

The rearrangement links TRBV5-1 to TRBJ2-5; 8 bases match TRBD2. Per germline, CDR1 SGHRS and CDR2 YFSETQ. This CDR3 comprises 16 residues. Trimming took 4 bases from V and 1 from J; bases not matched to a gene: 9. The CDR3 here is CASSLRTSSFQETQYF. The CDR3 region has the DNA TGCGCCAGCAGCCTTCGGACTAGCAGCTTCCAAGAGACCCAGTACTTC.

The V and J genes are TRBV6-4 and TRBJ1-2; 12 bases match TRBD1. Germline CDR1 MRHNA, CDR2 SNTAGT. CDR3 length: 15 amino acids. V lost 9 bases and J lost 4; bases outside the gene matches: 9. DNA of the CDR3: TGTGCCAGAAGGGGGACAGGGGGCCCCTTCTATGGCTACACCTTC. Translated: CARRGTGGPFYGYTF.